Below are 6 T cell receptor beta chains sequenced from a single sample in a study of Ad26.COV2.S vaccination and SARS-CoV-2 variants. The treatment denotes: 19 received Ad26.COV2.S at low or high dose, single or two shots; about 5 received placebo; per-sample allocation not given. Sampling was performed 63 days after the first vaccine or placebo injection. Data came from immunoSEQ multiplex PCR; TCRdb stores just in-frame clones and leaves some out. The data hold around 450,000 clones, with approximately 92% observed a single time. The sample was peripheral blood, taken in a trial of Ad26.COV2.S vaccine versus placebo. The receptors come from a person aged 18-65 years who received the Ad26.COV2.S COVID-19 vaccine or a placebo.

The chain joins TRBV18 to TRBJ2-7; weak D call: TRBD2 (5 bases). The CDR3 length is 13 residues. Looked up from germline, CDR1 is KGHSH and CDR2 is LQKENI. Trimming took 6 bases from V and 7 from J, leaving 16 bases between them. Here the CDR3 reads CASSPGGNREQYF. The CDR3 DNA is TGTGCCAGCTCCCCCGGAGGAAATAGGGAGCAGTACTTC.

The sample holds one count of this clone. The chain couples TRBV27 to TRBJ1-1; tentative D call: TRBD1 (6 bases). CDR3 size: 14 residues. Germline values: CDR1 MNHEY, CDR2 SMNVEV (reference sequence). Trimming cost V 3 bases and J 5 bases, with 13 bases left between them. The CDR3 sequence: CASSLWGLGTEAFF. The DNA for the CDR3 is TGTGCCAGCAGTTTGTGGGGGCTGGGGACTGAAGCTTTCTTT.

CDR3 protein: CASSIAGAGELFF. The CDR3 DNA is TGTGCCAGTTCTATAGCGGGAGCCGGGGAGCTGTTTTTT. The genes are TRBV19 and TRBJ2-2, with 9 bases identical to TRBD2. This CDR3 spans 13 amino acids. Germline V gene sequence: CDR1 LNHDA, CDR2 SQIVND (reference sequence). Trimming took 8 bases from V and 6 from J; bases not matched to a gene: 4. The whole variable domain, filled in from reference TRBV19 and TRBJ2-2, reads DGGITQSPKYLFRKEGQNVTLSCEQNLNHDAMYWYRQDPGQGLRLIYYSQIVNDFQKGDIAEGYSVSREKKESFPLTVTSAQKNPTAFYLCASSIAGAGELFFGEGSRLTVL.

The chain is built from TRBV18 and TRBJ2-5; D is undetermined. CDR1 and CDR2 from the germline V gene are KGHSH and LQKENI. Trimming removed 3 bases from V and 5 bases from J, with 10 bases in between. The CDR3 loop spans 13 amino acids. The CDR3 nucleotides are TGTGCCAGCTCACCGCCGGACCGTGAGACCCAGTACTTC. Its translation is CASSPPDRETQYF.

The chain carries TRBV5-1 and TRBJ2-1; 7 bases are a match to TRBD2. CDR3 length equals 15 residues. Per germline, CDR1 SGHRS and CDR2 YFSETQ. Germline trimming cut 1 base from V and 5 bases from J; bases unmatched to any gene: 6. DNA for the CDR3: TGCGCCAGCAGCTTGTGGGCGGGAGCAAACAATGAGCAGTTCTTC. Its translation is CASSLWAGANNEQFF. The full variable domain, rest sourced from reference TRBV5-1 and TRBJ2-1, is KAGVTQTPRYLIKTRGQQVTLSCSPISGHRSVSWYQQTPGQGLQFLFEYFSETQRNKGNFPGRFSGRQFSNSRSEMNVSTLELGDSALYLCASSLWAGANNEQFFGPGTRLTVL.

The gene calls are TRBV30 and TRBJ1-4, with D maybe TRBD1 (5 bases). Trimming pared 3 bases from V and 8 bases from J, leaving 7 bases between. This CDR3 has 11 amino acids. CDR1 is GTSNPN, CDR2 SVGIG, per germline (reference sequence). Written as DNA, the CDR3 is TGTGCCTGGAGGGGGACGGAAAAACTGTTTTTT. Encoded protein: CAWRGTEKLFF.